Below, 30 T cell receptor beta chains from the same sample are listed, as sequenced in a study of OX40 agonist ivuxolimab in advanced cancers. The method was immunoSEQ multiplex PCR; TCRdb's version includes in-frame clones alone and lacks a portion of them. The repertoire includes 49,000 or so clones, about nine tenths of them detected once, and approximately 52% sits in the top ten. The sample here was CD4+ or CD8+ T cells sorted from blood, taken in a trial of the OX40 agonist ivuxolimab. The source is an adult with an advanced solid tumor such as melanoma, head and neck, liver or kidney cancer.

The chain combines TRBV5-1 with TRBJ1-1, with D possibly being TRBD1 (5 bases). Germline values: CDR1 SGHRS, CDR2 YFSETQ. V was pared by 2 bases and J by 6 bases, with 11 bases between. The CDR3 covers 13 residues. Here the CDR3 reads CASSFSQGPEAFF. In DNA form, the CDR3 reads TGCGCCAGCAGCTTCTCGCAGGGACCTGAAGCTTTCTTT.

The J gene is TRBJ2-7, the V gene TRBV5-6; D tentatively reads TRBD1 or TRBD2 (5 bases each). V shed 4 bases and J shed 6 bases, with 14 bases lying between them. Germline V CDR1 and CDR2: SGHDT, YYEEEE. There are 13 residues in the CDR3. DNA for the CDR3: TGTGCCAGCAGCCCCGGGACGTTCGGCGAGCAGTACTTC. This gives the protein CASSPGTFGEQYF.

The chain employs TRBV19 and TRBJ2-7, with 8 bases lining up with TRBD1. Germline CDR1 reads LNHDA; CDR2 reads SQIVND (reference sequence). The CDR3 is 15 residues long. V lost 5 bases to trimming and J lost 2 bases; unmatched junction nucleotides: 8. The CDR3 protein is CASSPQVTGAYEQYF. The CDR3 region has the DNA TGTGCCAGTAGTCCACAGGTGACAGGGGCCTACGAGCAGTACTTC.

In its sample, this clone was seen a few times. The gene calls are TRBV7-2 and TRBJ1-1; D unclear. V dropped 8 bases and J dropped 5 bases, with 18 bases sitting between them. From germline, CDR1 is SGHTA and CDR2 FQGNSA. The CDR3 is 14 amino acids. The CDR3 sequence is CASGLAVSGTEAFF. CDR3 DNA sequence: TGTGCCAGCGGGCTGGCAGTCTCGGGGACTGAAGCTTTCTTT.

This chain connects TRBV7-2 to TRBJ2-3; D is perhaps TRBD2 (5 bases). Germline CDR1 SGHTA, CDR2 FQGNSA. Trimming left V 5 bases short and J 3 bases short, with 9 bases between. This CDR3 spans 13 amino acids. CDR3 loop: CASSATRTDTQYF. CDR3 nucleotide sequence: TGTGCCAGCAGCGCCACTAGAACAGATACGCAGTATTTT.

By share, this clone counts as hyperexpanded. The rearrangement uses TRBV2 and TRBJ2-7; 11 bases match TRBD2. The trim removed 8 bases at V and 0 bases at J, leaving 6 bases unmatched. The CDR3 has 15 residues. Germline V gene sequence: CDR1 SNHLY, CDR2 FYNNEI. This CDR3 is CASGSGRAVSYEQYF. The DNA of the CDR3 is TGTGCCAGCGGTAGCGGGAGGGCCGTCTCCTACGAGCAGTACTTC.

The V call is TRBV7-9, the J call TRBJ1-3; 9 nucleotides line up with TRBD1. V dropped 5 bases and J dropped 8; count of bases not matched to a gene: 4. The CDR3 extends over 13 amino acids. CDR1 and CDR2 (germline): SEHNR, FQNEAQ (reference sequence). The CDR3 sequence: CASSRTGEDTIYF. CDR3 nucleotide sequence: TGTGCCAGCAGCAGGACAGGGGAGGACACCATATATTTT.

The sample holds one count of this clone. The chain links TRBV7-2 to TRBJ2-1; 7 bases agree with TRBD2. Looked up from germline, CDR1 is SGHTA and CDR2 is FQGNSA. V shed 5 bases and J 0 bases; nucleotides not matched to a gene: 7. CDR3 length equals 16 residues. This chain's CDR3 is CASSITGGSSYNEQFF. CDR3 nucleotide sequence: TGTGCCAGCAGCATTACAGGCGGGAGCTCCTACAATGAGCAGTTCTTC.

The chain couples TRBV10-3 to TRBJ1-1, with a weak D call TRBD1 (5 bases). V lost 2 bases, J lost 1 base, and 8 bases lay in between. The CDR3 consists of 14 residues. Germline CDR1 ENHRY, CDR2 SYGVKD. CDR3 protein: CAISEGAGNTEAFF. CDR3 DNA: TGTGCCATCAGTGAGGGGGCAGGGAACACTGAAGCTTTCTTT.

The chain has TRBV10-3 and TRBJ2-3; a possible D gene is TRBD1 (6 bases). Trimming removed 2 bases at V and 3 bases at J, with 12 bases between. CDR1 and CDR2 from the germline V gene are ENHRY and SYGVKD. The CDR3 covers 15 residues. The CDR3 loop is CAISEGTGLTDTQYF. The CDR3, as DNA: TGTGCCATCAGTGAGGGTACAGGGCTGACAGATACGCAGTATTTT.

The CDR3 loop is CASSRTTGNTIYF. The CDR3 bases are TGTGCCAGCAGTCGGACCACCGGAAACACCATATATTTT. The rearrangement joins TRBV27 to TRBJ1-3; D unclear. Germline-derived CDR1 and CDR2 are MNHEY and SMNVEV (reference sequence). Trimming shortened V by 5 bases and J by 4 bases, and 9 bases separated the two germline ends. This CDR3 region has 13 residues.

The rearrangement joins TRBV9 to TRBJ1-1; TRBD1 matches at 7 bases. The V and J ends lost 4 bases and 1 base, in that order; junction bases with no gene match: 4. The CDR3 totals 14 residues. Germline CDR1 and CDR2: SGDLS and YYNGEE. CDR3 DNA sequence: TGTGCCAGCAGCCCTCGGACAGGGAACACTGAAGCTTTCTTT. Amino acids: CASSPRTGNTEAFF.

This clone was found a few times. The gene calls are TRBV6-5 and TRBJ2-1, with D tentatively TRBD2 (6 bases). Trimming left V 6 bases short and J 8 bases short, with 17 bases between. The CDR3 totals 14 residues. The germline gives CDR1 MNHEY, CDR2 SVGAGI. The CDR3 reads CASSQAGGIDEQFF. The CDR3 nucleotides are TGTGCCAGCAGCCAGGCAGGAGGGATCGATGAGCAGTTCTTC.

This sequence joins TRBV18 and TRBJ2-7, with D perhaps matching TRBD2 (7 bases). CDR1 is KGHSH, CDR2 LQKENI, per germline. The CDR3 has 15 residues. With 3 bases removed from V and 3 bases from J, the gap between germline ends came to 15 bases. Written as DNA, the CDR3 is TGTGCCAGCTCACCGGGGGGGGCTGTATTCTACGAGCAGTACTTC. Translating it yields CASSPGGAVFYEQYF.

The V call is TRBV30, the J call TRBJ2-2; D is undetermined. This CDR3 is 12 amino acids long. From germline, CDR1 is GTSNPN and CDR2 SVGIG (reference sequence). V shed 2 bases and J shed 5 bases, with 6 bases lying between them. As DNA, the CDR3 is TGTGCCTGGAGTACAAGTACCGGGGAGCTGTTTTTT. This codes for CAWSTSTGELFF.

J is TRBJ2-2 and V is TRBV2, with D unresolved. V was clipped by 0 bases and J by 7 bases, with 0 bases between them. Germline CDR1 and CDR2: SNHLY and FYNNEI. The CDR3 consists of 11 residues. CDR3 amino acids: CASSEAGELFF. The CDR3 DNA reads TGTGCCAGCAGTGAAGCCGGGGAGCTGTTTTTT.

The chain uses TRBV5-1 and TRBJ2-7; TRBD1 matches at 8 bases. Germline assignment: CDR1 SGHRS and CDR2 YFSETQ. J lost 6 bases, V lost 4 bases, and 9 bases had no gene match. This CDR3 is 14 amino acids long. CDR3: CASSPGQGPTEQYF. In nucleotides, the CDR3 is TGCGCCAGCAGCCCTGGACAGGGCCCCACCGAGCAGTACTTC. The full variable domain, in which reference TRBV5-1 and TRBJ2-7 provide the parts outside the CDR3, is KAGVTQTPRYLIKTRGQQVTLSCSPISGHRSVSWYQQTPGQGLQFLFEYFSETQRNKGNFPGRFSGRQFSNSRSEMNVSTLELGDSALYLCASSPGQGPTEQYFGPGTRLTVT.

V usage is TRBV6-1 and J usage is TRBJ2-5; D is unclear. The CDR3 has 12 residues. The V gene lost 1 base and the J gene lost 5 bases, with 5 bases spanning the gap. Germline CDR1 and CDR2: MNHNS and SASEGT. The CDR3 DNA sequence: TGTGCCAGCAGTGAAGAGTTGGAGACCCAGTACTTC. Amino acids: CASSEELETQYF.

This clone was detected only a few times. The genes are TRBV5-1 and TRBJ2-4; D remains ambiguous. Germline V gene lookup returns CDR1 SGHRS and CDR2 YFSETQ. The CDR3 consists of 13 residues. V lost 0 bases and J lost 8, with 9 bases in between. The CDR3 DNA is TGCGCCAGCAGCTTGGCAGACATGGACATTCAGTACTTC. Its translation is CASSLADMDIQYF.

This clone was observed a single time. The chain joins TRBV19 to TRBJ2-1, with 7 bases lining up with TRBD1. This CDR3 region has 11 residues. V lost 8 bases, J lost 15 bases, and 10 bases stayed unmatched. Germline loops: CDR1 LNHDA, CDR2 SQIVND (reference sequence). The CDR3 protein is CASRVGTVSFF. The CDR3 coding sequence is TGTGCCAGTCGCGTAGGGACAGTATCGTTCTTC.

CDR3 residues: CASRQTGTGGADTQYF. The CDR3 coding sequence is TGTGCCAGCAGGCAGACCGGGACAGGGGGCGCAGATACGCAGTATTTT. The chain carries TRBV7-8 and TRBJ2-3; TRBD1 matches 12 bases. Germline V gene data show CDR1 as SGHVS and CDR2 as FQNEAQ. The junction had 8 bases not matched to a gene; V was cut back by 6 bases and J by 4 bases. CDR3 length equals 16 residues.

The rearrangement uses TRBV4-2 and TRBJ1-2; no firm D call. Germline CDR1 reads LGHNA; CDR2 reads YNFKEQ. This CDR3 contains 13 residues. V lost 0 bases, J lost 4 bases, and 6 bases lay in between. CDR3 DNA: TGTGCCAGCAGCCAAGACCGGGGCTATGGCTACACCTTC. It is translated as CASSQDRGYGYTF.

The V gene is TRBV10-3, the J gene TRBJ1-3; 10 bases fit TRBD1. The CDR3 has 14 residues. With 11 bases clipped from V and 1 base from J, the junction kept 5 bases outside the gene matches. The V gene's germline CDR1 is ENHRY and CDR2 SYGVKD. In DNA form, the CDR3 reads TGTGCCTCCCGGGACAGGGGTTCTGGAAACACCATATATTTT. Its translation: CASRDRGSGNTIYF.

V is TRBV5-6 and J is TRBJ2-7; no clear D. Trimming removed 2 bases from V and 3 bases from J, with 9 bases in between. The CDR3 covers 13 residues. CDR1 is SGHDT, CDR2 YYEEEE, per germline. CDR3 sequence (DNA): TGTGCCAGCAGCTTTTTCGGGTTCTACGAGCAGTACTTC. Residues: CASSFFGFYEQYF. Full variable domain (remainder filled in from reference TRBV5-6 and TRBJ2-7): DAGVTQSPTHLIKTRGQQVTLRCSPKSGHDTVSWYQQALGQGPQFIFQYYEEEERQRGNFPDRFSGHQFPNYSSELNVNALLLGDSALYLCASSFFGFYEQYFGPGTRLTVT.

The V gene is TRBV7-9, the J gene TRBJ1-2, with D perhaps matching TRBD1 (5 bases). From germline, CDR1 is SEHNR and CDR2 FQNEAQ (reference sequence). The CDR3 has 15 amino acids. V lost 1 base and J lost 4, with 13 bases in between. DNA for the CDR3: TGTGCCAGCAGCTTAGGTGGCGGGACCTCCTATGGCTACACCTTC. Translating it yields CASSLGGGTSYGYTF.

The chain uses TRBV2 and TRBJ2-1; 12 bases match TRBD2. Trimming cost V 3 bases and J 7 bases; bases outside gene matches: 4. Per the germline V gene, CDR1 is SNHLY and CDR2 is FYNNEI. CDR3 length: 15 residues. CDR3 sequence: CASSDLAGGLNEQFF. The CDR3 bases are TGTGCCAGCAGTGACCTAGCGGGGGGGCTAAATGAGCAGTTCTTC.

The chain uses TRBV5-1 and TRBJ2-7; 9 bases map to TRBD1. In germline, CDR1 is SGHRS, CDR2 YFSETQ. The CDR3 is made up of 13 amino acids. V dropped 6 bases and J dropped 4; count of bases not matched to a gene: 5. The CDR3 loop reads CASMPGQGYEQYF. The CDR3 bases are TGCGCCAGCATGCCCGGACAGGGGTACGAGCAGTACTTC.

The rearrangement uses TRBV5-3 and TRBJ1-5; 7 positions match TRBD1. TRBV5-3 is an open reading frame, and its role is uncertain. V lost 2 bases and J lost 3; bases outside the gene matches: 11. The CDR3 is 17 amino acids. For the CDR3, the DNA is TGTGCCAGAAGCTTCCTTAGACAGGGATACATCAATCAGCCCCAGCATTTT. Amino acids: CARSFLRQGYINQPQHF.

The chain combines TRBV7-9 with TRBJ2-1, with TRBD2 identical over 9 bases. V trimming: 6 bases; J trimming: 7 bases; junction bases outside the gene matches: 4. There are 13 residues in the CDR3. CDR1 is SEHNR and CDR2 is FQNEAQ in the germline V gene (reference sequence). In nucleotides, the CDR3 is TGTGCCAGCAGGGCTAGCGGGAATAATGAGCAGTTCTTC. This sequence encodes CASRASGNNEQFF. Complete variable domain (other parts from reference TRBV7-9 and TRBJ2-1): DTGVSQNPRHKITKRGQNVTFRCDPISEHNRLYWYRQTLGQGPEFLTYFQNEAQLEKSRLLSDRFSAERPKGSFSTLEIQRTEQGDSAMYLCASRASGNNEQFFGPGTRLTVL.

This chain uses TRBV7-9 with TRBJ2-1; tentatively, D is TRBD1 (6 bases). V lost 5 bases and J lost 3, with 14 bases in between. Germline loops: CDR1 SEHNR, CDR2 FQNEAQ (reference sequence). The length of the CDR3 is 15 residues. The CDR3 region is CASSPPSDSYNEQFF. The CDR3, as DNA: TGTGCCAGCAGCCCCCCCTCGGACAGCTACAATGAGCAGTTCTTC.